The rows below give T cell receptor beta chains drawn from one sample of a study of CD8+ T cells in alopecia areata. Data came from immunoSEQ multiplex PCR; TCRdb stores just in-frame clones and leaves some out. The top ten clones hold 16% of a sample with about 180,000 clones, around 58% of them seen once. The sequencing used CD4+ T cells sorted from blood, collected at week 56, from a patient treated with tofacitinib. These receptors were taken from a human donor with alopecia areata. Both conserved end residues are part of each CDR3. The D gene is left open where the match is weak. Where a row states a size, it is once, few, many or the class of an expanded clone; other rows omit it.

V gene: TRBV10-3
clone size: -
J gene: TRBJ2-3
CDR3 length: 14
D gene: -
CDR3 protein: CAISPEKVAGTQYF
CDR3 DNA: TGTGCCATCAGCCCCGAGAAGGTGGCTGGTACGCAGTATTTT

V gene: TRBV7-3
clone size: -
J gene: TRBJ2-2
CDR3 length: 14
D gene: TRBD2
CDR3 protein: CASSSTSGTGELFF
CDR3 DNA: TGTGCCAGCAGCTCGACTAGCGGCACCGGGGAGCTGTTTTTT

V gene: TRBV30
clone size: -
J gene: TRBJ2-2
CDR3 length: 16
D gene: TRBD2
CDR3 protein: CAWSALAGENTGELFF
CDR3 DNA: TGTGCCTGGAGTGCGCTAGCGGGGGAGAACACCGGGGAGCTGTTTTTT

V gene: TRBV2
clone size: -
J gene: TRBJ2-7
CDR3 length: 14
D gene: -
CDR3 protein: CASGGGGFFYEQYF
CDR3 DNA: TGTGCCAGCGGCGGAGGGGGCTTCTTCTACGAGCAGTACTTC

V gene: TRBV14
clone size: -
J gene: TRBJ2-5
CDR3 length: 11
D gene: -
CDR3 protein: CASSLLGTQYF
CDR3 DNA: TGTGCCAGCAGCCTCTTGGGGACCCAGTACTTC

V gene: TRBV27
clone size: once
J gene: TRBJ2-5
CDR3 length: 12
D gene: -
CDR3 protein: CASSFRGETQYF
CDR3 DNA: TGTGCCAGCAGTTTTCGGGGCGAGACCCAGTACTTC

V gene: TRBV27
clone size: few
J gene: TRBJ1-6
CDR3 length: 19
D gene: TRBD1
CDR3 protein: CASSSISGTGASYNSPLHF
CDR3 DNA: TGTGCCAGCAGTTCCATCTCTGGGACAGGGGCCTCCTATAATTCACCCCTCCACTTT

V gene: TRBV7-9
clone size: few
J gene: TRBJ1-6
CDR3 length: 13
D gene: -
CDR3 protein: CASSSDLYSPLHF
CDR3 DNA: TGTGCCAGCAGCTCGGACCTGTATTCACCCCTCCACTTT

V gene: TRBV9
clone size: few
J gene: TRBJ2-5
CDR3 length: 15
D gene: TRBD2
CDR3 protein: CASSVVPGGQETQYF
CDR3 DNA: TGTGCCAGCAGCGTAGTCCCGGGGGGCCAAGAGACCCAGTACTTC

V gene: TRBV4-2
clone size: -
J gene: TRBJ2-5
CDR3 length: 13
D gene: -
CDR3 protein: CASSQGGKETQYF
CDR3 DNA: TGTGCCAGCAGCCAAGGGGGGAAAGAGACCCAGTACTTC

V gene: TRBV25-1
clone size: -
J gene: TRBJ2-5
CDR3 length: 13
D gene: -
CDR3 protein: CASSEFMVETQYF
CDR3 DNA: TGTGCCAGCAGTGAATTTATGGTAGAGACCCAGTACTTC

V gene: TRBV6-6
clone size: -
J gene: TRBJ2-3
CDR3 length: 15
D gene: -
CDR3 protein: CASSYIPGGTDTQYF
CDR3 DNA: TGTGCCAGCAGTTACATTCCCGGGGGCACAGATACGCAGTATTTT

V gene: TRBV29-1
clone size: -
J gene: TRBJ2-1
CDR3 length: 15
D gene: -
CDR3 protein: CSVEGTGTSYNEQFF
CDR3 DNA: TGCAGCGTTGAGGGTACCGGGACATCCTACAATGAGCAGTTCTTC

V gene: TRBV29-1
clone size: -
J gene: TRBJ2-7
CDR3 length: 12
D gene: -
CDR3 protein: CSVVMFSYEQYF
CDR3 DNA: TGCAGCGTTGTCATGTTCTCCTACGAGCAGTACTTC

V gene: TRBV11-3
clone size: -
J gene: TRBJ2-7
CDR3 length: 12
D gene: -
CDR3 protein: CASSNTGIEQYF
CDR3 DNA: TGTGCCAGCAGCAATACAGGGATCGAGCAGTACTTC

V gene: TRBV11-3
clone size: -
J gene: TRBJ2-2
CDR3 length: 15
D gene: -
CDR3 protein: CASSLIRGGTGELFF
CDR3 DNA: TGTGCCAGCAGCTTAATCAGGGGAGGGACCGGGGAGCTGTTTTTT

V gene: TRBV29-1
clone size: -
J gene: TRBJ2-6
CDR3 length: 13
D gene: -
CDR3 protein: CSVGGEGANVLTF
CDR3 DNA: TGCAGCGTTGGCGGGGAAGGGGCCAACGTCCTGACTTTC

V gene: TRBV2
clone size: few
J gene: TRBJ1-2
CDR3 length: 13
D gene: -
CDR3 protein: CASSEGEGYGYTF
CDR3 DNA: TGTGCCAGCAGTGAAGGGGAAGGCTATGGCTACACCTTC

V gene: TRBV18
clone size: few
J gene: TRBJ2-6
CDR3 length: 20
D gene: TRBD1
CDR3 protein: CASSPPPGTASHSGANVLTF
CDR3 DNA: TGTGCCAGCTCACCACCGCCAGGGACAGCCTCGCACTCTGGGGCCAACGTCCTGACTTTC

V gene: TRBV10-3
clone size: once
J gene: TRBJ2-5
CDR3 length: 14
D gene: -
CDR3 protein: CAISESPASETQYF
CDR3 DNA: TGTGCCATCAGTGAGTCACCCGCGAGTGAGACCCAGTACTTC

V gene: TRBV20-1
clone size: -
J gene: TRBJ2-3
CDR3 length: 11
D gene: -
CDR3 protein: CSVGPTDTQYF
CDR3 DNA: TGCAGTGTGGGCCCCACAGATACGCAGTATTTT

V gene: TRBV9
clone size: -
J gene: TRBJ1-2
CDR3 length: 12
D gene: -
CDR3 protein: CASSTRDTGGTF
CDR3 DNA: TGTGCCAGCAGCACACGGGACACCGGAGGAACCTTC

V gene: TRBV29-1
clone size: -
J gene: TRBJ1-4
CDR3 length: 13
D gene: -
CDR3 protein: CSVVQGINEKLFF
CDR3 DNA: TGCAGCGTCGTCCAGGGCATTAATGAAAAACTGTTTTTT

V gene: TRBV5-6
clone size: few
J gene: TRBJ2-2
CDR3 length: 15
D gene: -
CDR3 protein: CASSFRFTNTGELFF
CDR3 DNA: TGTGCCAGCAGCTTTCGTTTTACGAACACCGGGGAGCTGTTTTTT

V gene: TRBV29-1
clone size: -
J gene: TRBJ1-4
CDR3 length: 16
D gene: -
CDR3 protein: CSVGSPETATNEKLFF
CDR3 DNA: TGCAGCGTTGGTAGTCCGGAGACAGCAACTAATGAAAAACTGTTTTTT

V gene: TRBV2
clone size: -
J gene: TRBJ1-2
CDR3 length: 14
D gene: -
CDR3 protein: CASSAGQGFYGYTF
CDR3 DNA: TGTGCCAGCAGTGCAGGCCAGGGGTTCTATGGCTACACCTTC

V gene: TRBV15
clone size: -
J gene: TRBJ2-3
CDR3 length: 11
D gene: -
CDR3 protein: CATSNTDTQYF
CDR3 DNA: TGTGCCACCAGCAACACAGATACGCAGTATTTT

V gene: TRBV30
clone size: -
J gene: TRBJ2-6
CDR3 length: 14
D gene: -
CDR3 protein: CAWSEDPGANVLTF
CDR3 DNA: TGTGCCTGGAGTGAAGACCCTGGGGCCAACGTCCTGACTTTC

V gene: TRBV28
clone size: -
J gene: TRBJ2-7
CDR3 length: 14
D gene: -
CDR3 protein: CASSFHGSSYEQYF
CDR3 DNA: TGTGCCAGCAGTTTTCACGGGAGCTCCTACGAGCAGTACTTC

V gene: TRBV10-3
clone size: few
J gene: TRBJ1-5
CDR3 length: 15
D gene: TRBD1
CDR3 protein: CAIGEQGLMDQPQHF
CDR3 DNA: TGTGCCATCGGGGAACAGGGGTTGATGGATCAGCCCCAGCATTTT

V gene: TRBV15
clone size: few
J gene: TRBJ2-3
CDR3 length: 16
D gene: TRBD2
CDR3 protein: CATSRTRLAETDTQYF
CDR3 DNA: TGTGCCACCAGCAGAACCCGACTAGCGGAAACAGATACGCAGTATTTT

V gene: TRBV10-3
clone size: -
J gene: TRBJ1-1
CDR3 length: 14
D gene: -
CDR3 protein: CAIRTELGVTEAFF
CDR3 DNA: TGTGCCATCAGGACGGAGTTAGGGGTCACTGAAGCTTTCTTT

V gene: TRBV10-3
clone size: -
J gene: TRBJ2-5
CDR3 length: 14
D gene: -
CDR3 protein: CAISESRDQETQYF
CDR3 DNA: TGTGCCATCAGTGAGTCCCGAGACCAAGAGACCCAGTACTTC

V gene: TRBV7-9
clone size: -
J gene: TRBJ1-1
CDR3 length: 13
D gene: -
CDR3 protein: CASSSRRNTEAFF
CDR3 DNA: TGTGCCAGCAGCTCCCGACGGAACACTGAAGCTTTCTTT

V gene: TRBV4-2
clone size: -
J gene: TRBJ2-5
CDR3 length: 17
D gene: TRBD2
CDR3 protein: CASSQDRLGSGKATQYF
CDR3 DNA: TGTGCCAGCAGCCAAGATCGGCTGGGGAGCGGGAAGGCGACCCAGTACTTC

V gene: TRBV14
clone size: -
J gene: TRBJ2-2
CDR3 length: 15
D gene: -
CDR3 protein: CASSPRGGNTGELFF
CDR3 DNA: TGTGCCAGCAGCCCGAGGGGGGGAAACACCGGGGAGCTGTTTTTT

V gene: TRBV6-1
clone size: -
J gene: TRBJ1-1
CDR3 length: 13
D gene: -
CDR3 protein: CASSENTNTEAFF
CDR3 DNA: TGTGCCAGCAGTGAAAACACGAACACTGAAGCTTTCTTT

V gene: TRBV7-9
clone size: -
J gene: TRBJ1-2
CDR3 length: 15
D gene: TRBD1
CDR3 protein: CASSLELGQGGGYTF
CDR3 DNA: TGTGCCAGCAGCTTAGAGCTGGGACAGGGAGGTGGCTACACCTTC

V gene: TRBV9
clone size: -
J gene: TRBJ2-1
CDR3 length: 12
D gene: -
CDR3 protein: CASSVSYNEQFF
CDR3 DNA: TGTGCCAGCAGCGTCTCCTACAATGAGCAGTTCTTC

V gene: TRBV6-5
clone size: few
J gene: TRBJ2-3
CDR3 length: 15
D gene: TRBD2
CDR3 protein: CASSPASGGADTQYF
CDR3 DNA: TGTGCCAGCAGCCCAGCTAGCGGGGGGGCAGATACGCAGTATTTT

V gene: TRBV27
clone size: -
J gene: TRBJ2-3
CDR3 length: 15
D gene: -
CDR3 protein: CASSPNRVQTDTQYF
CDR3 DNA: TGTGCCAGCAGTCCAAACAGGGTCCAGACAGATACGCAGTATTTT

V gene: TRBV29-1
clone size: few
J gene: TRBJ2-1
CDR3 length: 14
D gene: TRBD2
CDR3 protein: CSVGGNYREGEQFF
CDR3 DNA: TGCAGCGTGGGGGGCAATTACCGGGAGGGTGAGCAGTTCTTC

V gene: TRBV29-1
clone size: -
J gene: TRBJ1-1
CDR3 length: 13
D gene: -
CDR3 protein: CSVAPVLNTEAFF
CDR3 DNA: TGCAGCGTTGCACCCGTATTGAACACTGAAGCTTTCTTT

V gene: TRBV23-1
clone size: -
J gene: TRBJ2-7
CDR3 length: 14
D gene: -
CDR3 protein: CASGSRDPGHEQYF
CDR3 DNA: TGCGCCAGCGGGTCTCGGGATCCGGGCCACGAGCAGTACTTC

V gene: TRBV15
clone size: -
J gene: TRBJ2-5
CDR3 length: 12
D gene: -
CDR3 protein: CATSRQQETQYF
CDR3 DNA: TGTGCCACCAGCAGACAGCAAGAGACCCAGTACTTC

V gene: TRBV7-9
clone size: -
J gene: TRBJ2-1
CDR3 length: 17
D gene: -
CDR3 protein: CASSLTRTSSSYNEQFF
CDR3 DNA: TGTGCCAGCAGCCTAACCCGGACCTCGAGCTCCTACAATGAGCAGTTCTTC

V gene: TRBV25-1
clone size: -
J gene: TRBJ1-2
CDR3 length: 12
D gene: -
CDR3 protein: CASRGGDYGYTF
CDR3 DNA: TGTGCCAGCCGGGGGGGAGACTATGGCTACACCTTC

V gene: TRBV29-1
clone size: -
J gene: TRBJ2-5
CDR3 length: 12
D gene: -
CDR3 protein: CSVGVNQETQYF
CDR3 DNA: TGCAGCGTTGGAGTCAACCAAGAGACCCAGTACTTC

V gene: TRBV11-2
clone size: -
J gene: TRBJ1-6
CDR3 length: 16
D gene: -
CDR3 protein: CASSSEGGRTNSPLHF
CDR3 DNA: TGTGCCAGCAGCTCCGAGGGGGGCCGGACCAATTCACCCCTCCACTTT

V gene: TRBV6-1
clone size: many
J gene: TRBJ2-7
CDR3 length: 14
D gene: -
CDR3 protein: CASNSPPGPYEQYF
CDR3 DNA: TGTGCCAGCAACTCCCCCCCCGGTCCCTACGAGCAGTACTTC

V gene: TRBV4-1
clone size: once
J gene: TRBJ1-6
CDR3 length: 16
D gene: -
CDR3 protein: CASSQDRRRFGSPLHF
CDR3 DNA: TGCGCCAGCAGCCAAGATAGGCGGAGGTTTGGGTCACCCCTCCACTTT

V gene: TRBV9
clone size: -
J gene: TRBJ2-5
CDR3 length: 14
D gene: -
CDR3 protein: CASSVEYRKETQYF
CDR3 DNA: TGTGCCAGCAGCGTAGAATACCGGAAAGAGACCCAGTACTTC

V gene: TRBV10-3
clone size: few
J gene: TRBJ1-1
CDR3 length: 14
D gene: -
CDR3 protein: CAITRQGGSPEAFF
CDR3 DNA: TGTGCCATCACTCGGCAGGGTGGGTCGCCTGAAGCTTTCTTT

V gene: TRBV5-1
clone size: -
J gene: TRBJ1-1
CDR3 length: 14
D gene: -
CDR3 protein: CASAPGAGRSEAFF
CDR3 DNA: TGCGCCAGCGCGCCGGGGGCAGGCCGGTCAGAAGCTTTCTTT

V gene: TRBV2
clone size: -
J gene: TRBJ2-5
CDR3 length: 12
D gene: -
CDR3 protein: CASKLSQETQYF
CDR3 DNA: TGTGCCAGCAAGCTTTCTCAAGAGACCCAGTACTTC